This passage covers 32 T cell receptor beta chains from one sample sequenced in a study of shared clonotypes between healthy human individuals. TCRdb's copy holds only in-frame clones and misses some; the assay was immunoSEQ multiplex PCR. The sample lists about 730,000 clones; just under 75% were seen once. The sequencing input was memory CD4+ T cells sorted from blood. Subset denoted: CD45RA-negative fraction. The receptors shown here come from a woman aged 30 to 39 in good health.

The chain links TRBV12-2 to TRBJ2-7; the table names TRBD2, a call not compared with the DNA. TRBV12-2 is recorded as a pseudogene. CDR3 length: 17 amino acids. The DNA of the CDR3 is TGTGCAAGTCGCTTAGCGCAATTGATAGCGGGAACCTACGAGCAGTACTTC. It is translated as CASRLAQLIAGTYEQYF.

The CDR3 DNA reads as TGTGCCAGCCTGAGGCTAGCGGACTCCTACGAGCAGTACTTC. Amino acids: CASLRLADSYEQYF. The chain employs TRBV7-6 and TRBJ2-7, with 7 nucleotides matching TRBD2. With 8 bases clipped from V and 0 bases from J, the junction kept 7 bases outside the gene matches. The CDR3 is 14 residues long. Per germline, CDR1 SGHVS and CDR2 FNYEAQ.

CDR3 sequence reads: CASSFRNILAGRDTQYF. The CDR3 region has the DNA TGTGCCAGCAGCTTCAGGAATATACTAGCGGGAAGAGATACGCAGTATTTT. The rearrangement uses TRBV16 and TRBJ2-3, with 10 bases lining up with TRBD2. CDR3 length: 17 amino acids. Germline trimming cut 5 bases from V and 5 bases from J; bases unmatched to any gene: 13. Germline CDR1 is KGHSY and CDR2 is FQNENV.

This chain connects TRBV13 to TRBJ2-3; 11 bases map to TRBD2. CDR1 PRHDT and CDR2 FYEKMQ come from the germline V gene (reference sequence). The CDR3 consists of 15 residues. V lost 5 bases and J lost 3; bases outside the gene matches: 4. The CDR3 protein is CASSLGTSGTDTQYF. The CDR3 bases are TGTGCCAGCAGCCTCGGGACTAGCGGAACAGATACGCAGTATTTT.

This clone has just a few counts. The V gene is TRBV10-3, the J gene TRBJ2-2, with TRBD2 identical over 8 bases. Unmatched junction bases numbered 9, after V lost 0 bases and J lost 6 bases. This CDR3 region has 17 residues. Germline CDR1 reads ENHRY; CDR2 reads SYGVKD. CDR3 DNA sequence: TGTGCCATCAGTGAGTCGCAGCGGGAGAGCGGTCCCGGGGAGCTGTTTTTT. It is translated as CAISESQRESGPGELFF.

This rearrangement joins TRBV20-1 to TRBJ2-7; 11 bases fit TRBD2. The CDR3 sequence is 10 residues long. The germline V gene has CDR1 DFQATT and CDR2 SNEGSKA (reference sequence). The CDR3 region has the DNA TGCAGAACTAGCGGGAGTACCGAGTACTTC. It specifies CRTSGSTEYF.

V usage is TRBV19 and J usage is TRBJ2-1; 9 bases agree with TRBD2. The CDR3 length is 14 residues. V shed 4 bases and J 6 bases; nucleotides not matched to a gene: 4. Germline-derived CDR1 and CDR2 are LNHDA and SQIVND (reference sequence). CDR3 in amino acids: CASSTSGIGNEQFF. As DNA, the CDR3 is TGTGCCAGTAGTACTAGCGGGATCGGCAATGAGCAGTTCTTC.

The sample holds many counts of this clone. This rearrangement joins TRBV4-1 to TRBJ2-5; 11 bases are shared with TRBD2. The germline V gene has CDR1 MGHRA and CDR2 YSYEKL. This CDR3 contains 17 residues. V shed 1 base, J shed 5 bases, and the junction held 9 bases outside the gene matches. DNA for the CDR3: TGCGCCAGCAGCCAAGCTAGCGGGAGGAGGAGTATGGAGACCCAGTACTTC. Translating gives CASSQASGRRSMETQYF.

This clone was found a few times. The genes are TRBV28 and TRBJ2-7, with D uncertain. The germline V gene encodes CDR1 MDHEN and CDR2 SYDVKM. Trimming removed 5 bases at V and 3 bases at J, with 5 bases between. The CDR3 spans 11 residues. The CDR3 is CASSPYYEQYF. As DNA, the CDR3 is TGTGCCAGCAGTCCCTACTACGAGCAGTACTTC.

This sequence joins TRBV2 and TRBJ1-5; no clear D gene. Germline assignment: CDR1 SNHLY and CDR2 FYNNEI. CDR3 length: 14 residues. Trimming pared 8 bases from V and 2 bases from J, leaving 13 bases between. In nucleotides, the CDR3 is TGTGCCAGCCGTGCGGTTACCGGCAATCAGCCCCAGCATTTT. Translation gives CASRAVTGNQPQHF.

This clone was detected once. This chain joins TRBV7-8 and TRBJ2-7; D uncertain. There are 12 residues in the CDR3. Germline V gives CDR1 SGHVS, CDR2 FQNEAQ. Trimming left V 2 bases short and J 4 bases short, with 6 bases between. The CDR3: CASSLKRYEQYF. In DNA form, the CDR3 reads TGTGCCAGCAGCTTAAAGCGTTACGAGCAGTACTTC. Together with reference TRBV7-8 and TRBJ2-7, the CDR3 gives the full variable domain: GAGVSQSPRYKVAKRGQDVALRCDPISGHVSLFWYQQALGQGPEFLTYFQNEAQLDKSGLPSDRFFAERPEGSVSTLKIQRTQQEDSAVYLCASSLKRYEQYFGPGTRLTVT.

The J gene is TRBJ1-2, the V gene TRBV5-4, with TRBD1 identical over 7 bases. With V trimmed by 4 bases and J by 2 bases, 5 bases remained unmatched. CDR1 is SGHNT and CDR2 is YYREEE in the germline V gene (reference sequence). The CDR3 extends over 14 amino acids. The CDR3 loop reads CASSPDRLNYGYTF. DNA of the CDR3: TGTGCCAGCAGCCCGGACAGGCTAAACTATGGCTACACCTTC.

The gene calls are TRBV28 and TRBJ2-7, with no clear D. The V and J ends lost 6 bases and 3 bases respectively, with 6 bases between them. CDR1 is MDHEN and CDR2 is SYDVKM in the germline V gene. The CDR3 is made up of 11 amino acids. CDR3 amino acids: CASRGDYEQYF. The CDR3 nucleotides are TGTGCCAGCAGAGGAGACTACGAGCAGTACTTC.

This clone has a single count. The junction departs from the called germline gene at one end, perhaps through a read error. The rearrangement uses TRBV11-3 and TRBJ1-6; D uncertain. Germline CDR1 and CDR2: SGHNT and YENEEA. The CDR3 spans 17 residues. The CDR3 is CASSLESGRAYNSPLHF. In DNA, the CDR3 is TGTGCCAGCAGCTTAGAGTCAGGACGGGCCTATAATTCACCCCTTCACTTT.

The chain has TRBV29-1 and TRBJ1-2, with D unresolved. Germline V CDR1 and CDR2: SQVTM, ANQGSEA. Deletions cut 5 bases from V and 4 bases from J, with 8 bases between. The CDR3 spans 11 residues. CDR3 sequence reads: CSVLSSYGYTF. As DNA, the CDR3 is TGCAGCGTTTTGTCTTCCTATGGCTACACCTTC.

This chain joins TRBV11-2 and TRBJ2-1; possibly TRBD2 for D (5 bases). V was pared by 3 bases and J by 4 bases, with 13 bases between. The germline CDR1 and CDR2 sequences are SGHAT and FQNNGV. The CDR3 totals 15 residues. CDR3 region: CASSLDSIGYNEQFF. The CDR3 region has the DNA TGTGCCAGCAGCTTGGACTCGATAGGGTACAATGAGCAGTTCTTC. The variable domain in full, with the rest retrieved from reference TRBV11-2 and TRBJ2-1, is EAGVAQSPRYKIIEKRQSVAFWCNPISGHATLYWYQQILGQGPKLLIQFQNNGVVDDSQLPKDRFSAERLKGVDSTLKIQPAKLEDSAVYLCASSLDSIGYNEQFFGPGTRLTVL.

This chain joins TRBV19 and TRBJ1-1, with a weak D call TRBD1 (5 bases). In germline, CDR1 is LNHDA, CDR2 SQIVND (reference sequence). This CDR3 is built from 14 residues. The V and J ends lost 5 bases and 0 bases respectively, with 10 bases between them. The CDR3 DNA reads TGTGCCAGTAGTGTCGGGACGGTGAACACTGAAGCTTTCTTT. Translating gives CASSVGTVNTEAFF. The complete variable domain, with remaining parts taken from reference TRBV19 and TRBJ1-1, reads DGGITQSPKYLFRKEGQNVTLSCEQNLNHDAMYWYRQDPGQGLRLIYYSQIVNDFQKGDIAEGYSVSREKKESFPLTVTSAQKNPTAFYLCASSVGTVNTEAFFGQGTRLTVV.

The CDR3 DNA is TGCGCCAGCAGCTTGGGGCTAGCGCCCCTCCTCGAGCAGTACTTC. Amino acid sequence: CASSLGLAPLLEQYF. The chain carries TRBV5-1 and TRBJ2-7, with D perhaps matching TRBD2 (6 bases). The germline V and J ends were trimmed by 0 bases and 6 bases, with 16 bases remaining between them. The germline V gene has CDR1 SGHRS and CDR2 YFSETQ. The CDR3 runs to 15 residues.

V and J are TRBV6-5 and TRBJ1-2, with D possibly matching TRBD1 (5 bases). The CDR3 consists of 16 residues. The germline gives CDR1 MNHEY, CDR2 SVGAGI. Trimming removed 8 bases from V and 7 bases from J, with 26 bases in between. The CDR3 region is CASGNSRSRVEGGYTF. In DNA, the CDR3 is TGTGCCAGCGGTAACTCCCGCTCCAGGGTCGAAGGTGGCTACACCTTC.

The rearrangement links TRBV19 to TRBJ2-1, with a tentative D call TRBD2 (5 bases). The CDR3 has 14 residues. Per the germline V gene, CDR1 is LNHDA and CDR2 is SQIVND (reference sequence). Trimming pared 2 bases from V and 4 bases from J, leaving 9 bases between. The CDR3 protein is CASSIMGVYNEQFF. The CDR3 DNA is TGTGCCAGTAGTATAATGGGAGTTTACAATGAGCAGTTCTTC.

The V and J genes are TRBV19 and TRBJ2-1; D is uncertain. V was trimmed by 5 bases and J by 5 bases, leaving 10 bases between them. This CDR3 has 13 amino acids. Germline CDR1 is LNHDA and CDR2 is SQIVND (reference sequence). The CDR3 loop reads CASSSLRHNEQFF. The CDR3 nucleotides read TGTGCCAGTAGTTCCCTTCGTCACAATGAGCAGTTCTTC. Supplemented by reference TRBV19 and TRBJ2-1, the full variable domain reads DGGITQSPKYLFRKEGQNVTLSCEQNLNHDAMYWYRQDPGQGLRLIYYSQIVNDFQKGDIAEGYSVSREKKESFPLTVTSAQKNPTAFYLCASSSLRHNEQFFGPGTRLTVL.

This clone was observed once. J is TRBJ2-5 and V is TRBV19; 11 positions match TRBD2. The V gene end was trimmed by 4 bases and the J gene end by 4 bases; junction bases not matched to a gene: 5. Germline CDR1 reads LNHDA; CDR2 reads SQIVND (reference sequence). The CDR3 contains 15 residues. In DNA, the CDR3 is TGTGCCAGTAGTACCGGACTAGCGGGCGGAGAGACCCAGTACTTC. It is translated as CASSTGLAGGETQYF.

V usage is TRBV21-1 and J usage is TRBJ2-7; TRBD1 is taken as the D call from the table, unchecked against the DNA. TRBV21-1 has pseudogene status. This CDR3 is built from 16 residues. The CDR3 DNA reads as TGTGCCAGCTGTAACACAGGCCCCAAGGGCTCCTACGAGCAGTACTTC. Protein product: CASCNTGPKGSYEQYF.

The rearrangement uses TRBV29-1 and TRBJ2-5; weak D call: TRBD1 (5 bases). The J call is uncertain, as TRBJ2-7 better fits the DNA end. The CDR3 is 12 amino acids. Germline CDR1 is SQVTM and CDR2 is ANQGSEA. The CDR3 region is CSVDQGTYEQYF. The CDR3 DNA reads TGCAGCGTTGATCAGGGAACCTACGAGCAGTACTTC.

V is TRBV18 and J is TRBJ2-5; D remains ambiguous. There are 14 residues in the CDR3. Trimming stripped 2 bases from V and 2 bases from J, with 9 bases between. Looked up from germline, CDR1 is KGHSH and CDR2 is LQKENI. The CDR3 bases are TGTGCCAGCTCACCAGTGGCCGGACAAGAGACCCAGTACTTC. Its protein is CASSPVAGQETQYF. Variable domain in full (rest from reference TRBV18 and TRBJ2-5): NAGVMQNPRHLVRRRGQEARLRCSPMKGHSHVYWYRQLPEEGLKFMVYLQKENIIDESGMPKERFSAEFPKEGPSILRIQQVVRGDSAAYFCASSPVAGQETQYFGPGTRLLVL.

The chain links TRBV19 to TRBJ1-1; 9 nucleotides align to TRBD1. The V segment lost 5 bases and the J segment 4 bases; nucleotides outside the gene matches: 8. This CDR3 is built from 15 residues. Germline CDR1 and CDR2: LNHDA and SQIVND (reference sequence). This chain's CDR3 is CASSARTGVFTEAFF. Written as DNA, the CDR3 is TGTGCCAGTAGTGCCCGGACAGGGGTTTTCACTGAAGCTTTCTTT.

This chain connects TRBV11-2 to TRBJ2-2, with D possibly being TRBD2 (5 bases). Trimming shortened V by 5 bases and J by 0 bases, and 7 bases separated the two germline ends. The CDR3 loop spans 14 amino acids. Germline loops: CDR1 SGHAT, CDR2 FQNNGV. This chain's CDR3 is CASSPGTNTGELFF. The DNA of the CDR3 is TGTGCCAGCAGCCCCGGGACGAACACCGGGGAGCTGTTTTTT.

The V and J genes are TRBV21-1 and TRBJ1-5. TRBV21-1 has pseudogene status. The CDR3 runs to 13 residues. The CDR3 nucleotides read TGTGCCAGCAGAAGGGCAGGGAGCCAGCCCCAGCATTTT. As protein: CASRRAGSQPQHF.

This chain links TRBV30 with TRBJ2-7; TRBD2 agrees at 8 bases. Germline lookup yields CDR1 GTSNPN and CDR2 SVGIG (reference sequence). This CDR3 has 14 residues. Trimming cost V 0 bases and J 8 bases; bases outside gene matches: 9. Here the CDR3 reads CAWSVTSEPTQQYF. Here the CDR3 DNA reads TGTGCCTGGAGTGTGACTAGCGAGCCTACGCAGCAGTACTTC.

This clone was detected only a few times. This sequence joins TRBV29-1 and TRBJ1-2; tentatively, D is TRBD1 (6 bases). The ends were cut back, 7 bases at V and 4 bases at J, with 13 bases in the middle. In germline, CDR1 is SQVTM, CDR2 ANQGSEA. This CDR3 is 12 amino acids long. CDR3 loop: CSAAGQSYGYTF. CDR3 nucleotides: TGCAGCGCAGCCGGACAGTCCTATGGCTACACCTTC. The variable domain in full, completed from reference TRBV29-1 and TRBJ1-2, reads SAVISQKPSRDICQRGTSLTIQCQVDSQVTMMFWYRQQPGQSLTLIATANQGSEATYESGFVIDKFPISRPNLTFSTLTVSNMSPEDSSIYLCSAAGQSYGYTFGSGTRLTVV.

This rearrangement joins TRBV5-1 to TRBJ2-1, with 11 bases aligning to TRBD2. The germline V gene has CDR1 SGHRS and CDR2 YFSETQ. Trimming took 4 bases from V and 5 from J; bases not matched to a gene: 17. The CDR3 consists of 19 residues. The CDR3 region has the DNA TGCGCCAGCAGCAGAGCCCCTGCGGGTACTAGCGGGAGTGACAATGAGCAGTTCTTC. Its protein product is CASSRAPAGTSGSDNEQFF.

V gene TRBV15 combines with J gene TRBJ2-4, with a tentative D call TRBD1 (6 bases). V dropped 5 bases and J dropped 0 bases, with 17 bases sitting between them. The CDR3 has 17 amino acids. In germline, CDR1 is LNHNV, CDR2 YYDKDF (reference sequence). The CDR3 sequence is CATSHLQGSLAKNIQYF. The CDR3, as DNA: TGTGCCACCAGCCACCTACAGGGAAGCTTAGCCAAAAACATTCAGTACTTC. Combining the CDR3 with reference TRBV15 and TRBJ2-4 gives the whole variable domain DAMVIQNPRYQVTQFGKPVTLSCSQTLNHNVMYWYQQKSSQAPKLLFHYYDKDFNNEADTPDNFQSRRPNTSFCFLDIRSPGLGDTAMYLCATSHLQGSLAKNIQYFGAGTRLSVL.